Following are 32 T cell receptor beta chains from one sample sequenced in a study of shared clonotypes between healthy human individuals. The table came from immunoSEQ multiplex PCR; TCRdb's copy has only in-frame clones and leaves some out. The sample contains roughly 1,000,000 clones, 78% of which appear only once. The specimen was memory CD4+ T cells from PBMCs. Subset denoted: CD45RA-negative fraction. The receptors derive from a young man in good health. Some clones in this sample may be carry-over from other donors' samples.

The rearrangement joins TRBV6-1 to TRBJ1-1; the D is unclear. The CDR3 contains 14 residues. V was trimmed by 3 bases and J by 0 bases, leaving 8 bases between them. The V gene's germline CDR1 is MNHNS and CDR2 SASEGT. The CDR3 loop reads CASSDLPMNTEAFF. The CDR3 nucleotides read TGTGCCAGCAGTGACCTGCCCATGAACACTGAAGCTTTCTTT.

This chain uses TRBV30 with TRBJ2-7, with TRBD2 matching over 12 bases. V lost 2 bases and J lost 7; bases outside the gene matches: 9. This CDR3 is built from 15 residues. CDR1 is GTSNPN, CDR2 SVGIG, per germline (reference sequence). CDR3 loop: CAWSPRLAGAWEQYF. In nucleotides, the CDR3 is TGTGCCTGGAGTCCACGACTAGCGGGAGCGTGGGAGCAGTACTTC.

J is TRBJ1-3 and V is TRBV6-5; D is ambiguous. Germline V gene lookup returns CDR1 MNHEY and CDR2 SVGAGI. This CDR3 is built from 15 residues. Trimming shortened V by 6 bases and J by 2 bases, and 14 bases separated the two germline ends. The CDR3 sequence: CASSRSTAAGNTIYF. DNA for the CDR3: TGTGCCAGCAGCCGATCGACTGCGGCTGGAAACACCATATATTTT.

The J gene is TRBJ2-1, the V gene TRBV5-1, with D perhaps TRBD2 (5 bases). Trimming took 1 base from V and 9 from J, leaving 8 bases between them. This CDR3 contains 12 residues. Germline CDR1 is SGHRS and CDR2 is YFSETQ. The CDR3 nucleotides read TGCGCCAGCAGCTTGACCCGGGGTGAGCAGTTCTTC. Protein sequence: CASSLTRGEQFF. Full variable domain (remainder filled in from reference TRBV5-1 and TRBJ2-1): KAGVTQTPRYLIKTRGQQVTLSCSPISGHRSVSWYQQTPGQGLQFLFEYFSETQRNKGNFPGRFSGRQFSNSRSEMNVSTLELGDSALYLCASSLTRGEQFFGPGTRLTVL.

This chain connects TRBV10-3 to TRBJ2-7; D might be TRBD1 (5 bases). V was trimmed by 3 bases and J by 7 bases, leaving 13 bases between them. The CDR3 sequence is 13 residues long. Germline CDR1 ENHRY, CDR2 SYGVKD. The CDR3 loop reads CAISDLGAREQYF. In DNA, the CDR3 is TGTGCCATCAGTGATTTAGGGGCACGGGAGCAGTACTTC.

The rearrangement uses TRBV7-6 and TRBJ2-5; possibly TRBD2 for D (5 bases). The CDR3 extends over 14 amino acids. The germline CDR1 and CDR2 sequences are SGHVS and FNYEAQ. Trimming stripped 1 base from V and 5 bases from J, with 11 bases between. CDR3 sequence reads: CASSLGLTWETQYF. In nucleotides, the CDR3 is TGTGCCAGCAGCTTAGGACTAACCTGGGAGACCCAGTACTTC.

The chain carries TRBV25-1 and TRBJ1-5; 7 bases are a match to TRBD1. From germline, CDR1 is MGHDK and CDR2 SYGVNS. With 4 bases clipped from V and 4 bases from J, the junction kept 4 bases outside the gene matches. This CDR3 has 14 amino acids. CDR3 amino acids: CASSGQGGNQPQHF. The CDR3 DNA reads TGTGCCAGCAGTGGGCAGGGGGGAAATCAGCCCCAGCATTTT.

The CDR3 DNA sequence: TGTGCCAGCAGCCAAGTGCGATTACAGGGGGCTAGAGTGGGTGAAAAACTGTTTTTT. Protein: CASSQVRLQGARVGEKLFF. This rearrangement joins TRBV14 to TRBJ1-4; 9 nucleotides agree with TRBD1. CDR1 and CDR2 from the germline V gene are SGHDN and FVKESK. This CDR3 has 19 amino acids. V lost 1 base and J lost 7; bases outside the gene matches: 16.

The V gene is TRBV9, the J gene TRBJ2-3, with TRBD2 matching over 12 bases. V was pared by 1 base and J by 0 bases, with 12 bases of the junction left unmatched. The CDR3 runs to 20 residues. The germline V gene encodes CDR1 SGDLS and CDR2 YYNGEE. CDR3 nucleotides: TGTGCCAGCAGCGTAACCTCCGGACTAGCGGGATCTGCTAGCACAGATACGCAGTATTTT. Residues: CASSVTSGLAGSASTDTQYF.

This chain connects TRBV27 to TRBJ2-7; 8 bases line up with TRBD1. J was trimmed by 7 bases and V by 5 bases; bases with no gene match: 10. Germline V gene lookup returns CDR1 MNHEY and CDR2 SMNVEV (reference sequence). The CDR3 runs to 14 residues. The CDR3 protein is CASSPRQGSGEQYF. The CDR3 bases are TGTGCCAGCAGTCCGAGACAGGGGAGTGGAGAGCAGTACTTC.

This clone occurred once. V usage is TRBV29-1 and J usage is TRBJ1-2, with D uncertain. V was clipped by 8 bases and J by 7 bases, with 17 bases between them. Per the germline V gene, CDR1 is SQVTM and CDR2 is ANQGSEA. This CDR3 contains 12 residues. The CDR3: CSLWTGLTGYTF. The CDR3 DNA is TGCAGCCTTTGGACGGGCCTTACTGGCTACACCTTC. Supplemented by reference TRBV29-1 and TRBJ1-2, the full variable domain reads SAVISQKPSRDICQRGTSLTIQCQVDSQVTMMFWYRQQPGQSLTLIATANQGSEATYESGFVIDKFPISRPNLTFSTLTVSNMSPEDSSIYLCSLWTGLTGYTFGSGTRLTVV.

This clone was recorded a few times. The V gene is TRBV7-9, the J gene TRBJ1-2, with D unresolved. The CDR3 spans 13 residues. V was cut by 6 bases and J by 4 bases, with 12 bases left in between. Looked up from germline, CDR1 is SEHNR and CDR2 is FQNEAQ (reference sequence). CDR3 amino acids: CASRPWAAYGYTF. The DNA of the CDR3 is TGTGCCAGCAGACCGTGGGCAGCCTATGGCTACACCTTC.

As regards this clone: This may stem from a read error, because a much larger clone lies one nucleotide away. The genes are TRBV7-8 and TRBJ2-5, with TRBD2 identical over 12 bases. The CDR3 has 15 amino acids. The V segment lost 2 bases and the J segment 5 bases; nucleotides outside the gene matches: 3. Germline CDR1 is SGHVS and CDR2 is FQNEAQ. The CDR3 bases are TGTGCCAGCAGCTTAAGACTAGCGGGAGTGGAGACCCAGTACTTC. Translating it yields CASSLRLAGVETQYF.

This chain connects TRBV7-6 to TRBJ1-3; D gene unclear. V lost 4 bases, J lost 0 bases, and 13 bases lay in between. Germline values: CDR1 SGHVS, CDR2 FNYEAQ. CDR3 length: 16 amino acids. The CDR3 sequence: CASSYGLSGSGNTIYF. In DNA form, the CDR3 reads TGTGCCAGCAGCTACGGACTTTCCGGCTCTGGAAACACCATATATTTT. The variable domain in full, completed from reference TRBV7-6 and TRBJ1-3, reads GAGVSQSPRYKVTKRGQDVALRCDPISGHVSLYWYRQALGQGPEFLTYFNYEAQQDKSGLPNDRFSAERPEGSISTLTIQRTEQRDSAMYRCASSYGLSGSGNTIYFGEGSWLTVV.

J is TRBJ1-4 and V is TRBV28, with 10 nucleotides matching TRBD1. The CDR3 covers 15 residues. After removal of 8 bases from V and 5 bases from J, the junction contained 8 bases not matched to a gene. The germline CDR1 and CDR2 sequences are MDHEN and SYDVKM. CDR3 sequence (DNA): TGTGCCAGCTTTAAACTGGGACAGGGGAATGAAAAACTGTTTTTT. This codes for CASFKLGQGNEKLFF.

CDR3 residues: CASSQGTSGISTDTQYF. The CDR3 nucleotides read TGCGCCAGCAGTCAAGGGACTAGCGGGATTAGTACAGATACGCAGTATTTT. The rearrangement joins TRBV5-1 to TRBJ2-3; TRBD2 matches 13 bases. The CDR3 runs 17 residues. Germline-derived CDR1 and CDR2 are SGHRS and YFSETQ. The V and J ends lost 5 bases and 3 bases, in that order; junction bases with no gene match: 9.

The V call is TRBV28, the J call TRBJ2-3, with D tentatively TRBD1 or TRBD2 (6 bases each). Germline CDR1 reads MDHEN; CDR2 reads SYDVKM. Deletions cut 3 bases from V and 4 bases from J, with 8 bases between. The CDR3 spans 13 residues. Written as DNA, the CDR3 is TGTGCCAGCAGTTTCGGGGGCGCAGATACGCAGTATTTT. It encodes CASSFGGADTQYF. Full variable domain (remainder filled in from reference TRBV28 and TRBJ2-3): DVKVTQSSRYLVKRTGEKVFLECVQDMDHENMFWYRQDPGLGLRLIYFSYDVKMKEKGDIPEGYSVSREKKERFSLILESASTNQTSMYLCASSFGGADTQYFGPGTRLTVL.

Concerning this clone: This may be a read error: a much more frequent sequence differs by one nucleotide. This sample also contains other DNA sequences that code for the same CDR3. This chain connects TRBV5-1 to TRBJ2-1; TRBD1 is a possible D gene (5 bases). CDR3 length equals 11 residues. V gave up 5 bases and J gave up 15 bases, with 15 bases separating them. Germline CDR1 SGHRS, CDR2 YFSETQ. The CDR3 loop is CASSQTGPPFF. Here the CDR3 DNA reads TGCGCCAGCAGTCAAACAGGACCCCCGTTCTTC.

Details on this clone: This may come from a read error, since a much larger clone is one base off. The CDR3 protein is CASNRDRGNYGYTF. The CDR3 nucleotides read TGTGCCAGCAACCGGGACAGGGGGAACTATGGCTACACCTTC. This chain connects TRBV27 to TRBJ1-2; 11 positions agree with TRBD1. This CDR3 comprises 14 residues. Trimming took 7 bases from V and 2 from J; bases not matched to a gene: 3. Germline V CDR1 and CDR2: MNHEY, SMNVEV (reference sequence).

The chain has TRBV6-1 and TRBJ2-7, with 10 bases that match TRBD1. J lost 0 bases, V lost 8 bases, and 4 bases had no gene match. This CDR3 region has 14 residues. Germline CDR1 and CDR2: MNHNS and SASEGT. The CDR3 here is CASERDRGSYEQYF. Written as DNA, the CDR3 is TGTGCCAGCGAGCGGGACAGGGGCTCCTACGAGCAGTACTTC.

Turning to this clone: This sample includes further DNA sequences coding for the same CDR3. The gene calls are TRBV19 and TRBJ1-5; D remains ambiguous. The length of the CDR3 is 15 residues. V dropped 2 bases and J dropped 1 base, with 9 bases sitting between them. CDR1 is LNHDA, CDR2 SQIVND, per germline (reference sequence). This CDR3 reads CASSILLGSNQPQHF. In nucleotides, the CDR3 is TGTGCCAGTAGTATACTCCTTGGCAGCAATCAGCCCCAGCATTTT.

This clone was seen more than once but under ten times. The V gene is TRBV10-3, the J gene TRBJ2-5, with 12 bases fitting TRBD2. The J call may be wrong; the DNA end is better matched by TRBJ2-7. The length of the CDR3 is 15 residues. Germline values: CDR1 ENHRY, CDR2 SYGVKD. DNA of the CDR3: TGTGCCATCAGAAGACTAGCGGGAGACTCCTACGAGCAGTACTTC. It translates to CAIRRLAGDSYEQYF.

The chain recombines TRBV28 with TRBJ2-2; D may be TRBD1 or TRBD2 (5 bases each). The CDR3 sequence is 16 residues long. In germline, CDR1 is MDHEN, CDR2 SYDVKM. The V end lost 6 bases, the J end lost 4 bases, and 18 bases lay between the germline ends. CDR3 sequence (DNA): TGTGCCAGCAGAGACTCCACCGGGACCTTCACCGGGGAGCTGTTTTTT. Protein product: CASRDSTGTFTGELFF.

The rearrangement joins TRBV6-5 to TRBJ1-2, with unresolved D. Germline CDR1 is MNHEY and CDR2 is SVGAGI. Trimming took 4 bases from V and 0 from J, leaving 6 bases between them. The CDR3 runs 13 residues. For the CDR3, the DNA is TGTGCCAGCAGTTCAGCCTCTAACTATGGCTACACCTTC. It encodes CASSSASNYGYTF.

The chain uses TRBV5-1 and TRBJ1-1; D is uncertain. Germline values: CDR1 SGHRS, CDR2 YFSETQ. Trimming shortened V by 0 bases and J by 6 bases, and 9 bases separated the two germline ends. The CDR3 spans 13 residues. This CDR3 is CASSLEPNAEAFF. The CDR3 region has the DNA TGCGCCAGCAGCTTGGAACCTAACGCTGAAGCTTTCTTT.

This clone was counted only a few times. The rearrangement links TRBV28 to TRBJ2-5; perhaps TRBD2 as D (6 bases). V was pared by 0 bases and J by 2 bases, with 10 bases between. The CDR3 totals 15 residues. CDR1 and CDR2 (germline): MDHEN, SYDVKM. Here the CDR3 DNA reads TGTGCCAGCAGTTTATGGAATAGCGGACAAGAGACCCAGTACTTC. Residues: CASSLWNSGQETQYF.

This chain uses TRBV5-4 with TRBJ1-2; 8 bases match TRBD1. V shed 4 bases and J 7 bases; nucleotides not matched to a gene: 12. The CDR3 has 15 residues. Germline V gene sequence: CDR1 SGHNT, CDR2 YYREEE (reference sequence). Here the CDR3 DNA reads TGTGCCAGCAGCACCTGGACAGGGAGAACGGGTGGCTACACCTTC. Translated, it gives CASSTWTGRTGGYTF.

CDR3 loop: CASSSQRLFGTEQFF. The CDR3, as DNA: TGTGCCAGCAGCTCCCAAAGGTTGTTCGGGACTGAGCAGTTCTTC. The V call is TRBV7-9, the J call TRBJ2-1; D tentatively reads TRBD1 or TRBD2 (5 bases each). Trimming left V 4 bases short and J 9 bases short, with 19 bases between. Germline CDR1 reads SEHNR; CDR2 reads FQNEAQ (reference sequence). The CDR3 length is 15 residues.

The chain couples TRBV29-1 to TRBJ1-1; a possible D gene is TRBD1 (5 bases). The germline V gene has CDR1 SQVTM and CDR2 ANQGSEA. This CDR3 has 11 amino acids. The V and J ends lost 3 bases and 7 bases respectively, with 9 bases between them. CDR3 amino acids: CSVDRGIEAFF. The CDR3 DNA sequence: TGCAGCGTTGATAGGGGAATTGAAGCTTTCTTT. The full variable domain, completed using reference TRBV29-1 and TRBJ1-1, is SAVISQKPSRDICQRGTSLTIQCQVDSQVTMMFWYRQQPGQSLTLIATANQGSEATYESGFVIDKFPISRPNLTFSTLTVSNMSPEDSSIYLCSVDRGIEAFFGQGTRLTVV.

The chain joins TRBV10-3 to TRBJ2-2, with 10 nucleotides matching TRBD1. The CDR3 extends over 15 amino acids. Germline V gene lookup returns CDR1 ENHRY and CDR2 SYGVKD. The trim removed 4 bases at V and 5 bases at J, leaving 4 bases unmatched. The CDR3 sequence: CAISGPGQGTGELFF. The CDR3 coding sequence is TGTGCCATCAGTGGGCCGGGACAGGGGACCGGGGAGCTGTTTTTT.

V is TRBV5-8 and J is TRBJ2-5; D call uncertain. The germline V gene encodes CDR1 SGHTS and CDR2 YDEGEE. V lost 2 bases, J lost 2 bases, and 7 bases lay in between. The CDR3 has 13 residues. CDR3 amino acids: CASSFAVQETQYF. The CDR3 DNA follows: TGTGCCAGCAGCTTTGCTGTTCAAGAGACCCAGTACTTC.

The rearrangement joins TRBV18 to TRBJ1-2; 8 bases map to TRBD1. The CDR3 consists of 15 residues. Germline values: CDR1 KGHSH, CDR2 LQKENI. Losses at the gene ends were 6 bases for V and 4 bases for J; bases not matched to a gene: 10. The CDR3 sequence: CASSPSRDRLYGYTF. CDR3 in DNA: TGTGCCAGCTCTCCGTCCCGGGACAGGCTCTATGGCTACACCTTC.